This T cell receptor (beta chain) is from a study of beta chain features in type 1 diabetes. General observations from the study: All four CD4+ subsets from Type 1 diabetes patients carried moderately but significantly shorter TCRB CDR3s. Patients with type 1 diabetes showed fewer VDJ junction insertions and more deletions. Patients and controls would share equally any PCR tilt toward shorter templates.

This clone has only a few counts. What it recognizes is unknown. Expressed TCRB transcripts were sequenced because the entire RNA isolate underwent reverse transcription. Produced via immunoSEQ multiplex PCR; TCRdb's table is partial and in-frame only. The profile shows over 650,000 clones, around 15% of them singletons. Germline V lookup: CDR1 MNHNS, CDR2 SASEGT. The CDR3 has 11 residues. The TCR comes from a young man with type 1 diabetes. The rearrangement uses TRBV6-1 and TRBJ1-2; D ambiguous. The sample comprised naive CD4+ T cells from blood. CDR3 bases: TGTGCGGCGGCACCTAACTATGGCTACACCTTC. Translation gives CAAAPNYGYTF.